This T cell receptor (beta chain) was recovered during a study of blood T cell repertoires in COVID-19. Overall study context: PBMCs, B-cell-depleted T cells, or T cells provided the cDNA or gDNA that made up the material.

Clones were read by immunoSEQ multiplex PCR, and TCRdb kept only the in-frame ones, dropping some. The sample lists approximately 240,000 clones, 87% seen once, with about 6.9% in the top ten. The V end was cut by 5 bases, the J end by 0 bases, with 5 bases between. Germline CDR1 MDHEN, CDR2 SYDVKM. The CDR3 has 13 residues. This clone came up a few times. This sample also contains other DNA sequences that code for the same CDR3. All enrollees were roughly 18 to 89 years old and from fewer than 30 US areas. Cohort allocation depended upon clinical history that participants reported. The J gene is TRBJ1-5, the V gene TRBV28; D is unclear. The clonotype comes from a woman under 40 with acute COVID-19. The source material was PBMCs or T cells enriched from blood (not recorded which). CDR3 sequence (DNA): TGTGCCAGCAGTCTCTCTAGCAATCAGCCCCAGCATTTT. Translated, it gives CASSLSSNQPQHF.